The T cell receptor (beta chain) described here comes from a study of follicular helper T cells after annual influenza vaccination. At the level of the study: Sampling occurred days 0, 7 and 28 after each influenza vaccination.

This CDR3 is built from 14 residues. V dropped 0 bases and J dropped 6; count of bases not matched to a gene: 4. Germline V lookup: CDR1 LNHNV, CDR2 YYDKDF (reference sequence). Of note for this clone: Antigen: not known.

As for time point: 2014-2015 season, 7 days after vaccination. Overall study findings and caveats: ICOS+CD38+ cTfh clonality change tracked circulating plasmablast frequency change. Most later recoveries of Day 7 ICOS+CD38+ clones were ICOS-CD38- cTfh.

Sequencing used immunoSEQ multiplex PCR; TCRdb keeps in-frame clones, though not all of them. The table has roughly 8,000 clones, over 80% seen once. This chain joins TRBV15 and TRBJ2-7, with TRBD1 identical over 8 bases. The specimen comprised CXCR5+ CD38- circulating T follicular helper cells from blood, sampled 7 days after influenza vaccination. Subset denoted: circulating Tfh, non-naive CD4+CXCR5+PD-1+ (ICOS+CD38+ or ICOS-CD38-). This TCR came from an adult who received the influenza vaccine. The DNA of the CDR3 is TGTGCCACCAGCAGAGATTCAGGGGGCGGCGAGCAGTACTTC. It encodes CATSRDSGGGEQYF.